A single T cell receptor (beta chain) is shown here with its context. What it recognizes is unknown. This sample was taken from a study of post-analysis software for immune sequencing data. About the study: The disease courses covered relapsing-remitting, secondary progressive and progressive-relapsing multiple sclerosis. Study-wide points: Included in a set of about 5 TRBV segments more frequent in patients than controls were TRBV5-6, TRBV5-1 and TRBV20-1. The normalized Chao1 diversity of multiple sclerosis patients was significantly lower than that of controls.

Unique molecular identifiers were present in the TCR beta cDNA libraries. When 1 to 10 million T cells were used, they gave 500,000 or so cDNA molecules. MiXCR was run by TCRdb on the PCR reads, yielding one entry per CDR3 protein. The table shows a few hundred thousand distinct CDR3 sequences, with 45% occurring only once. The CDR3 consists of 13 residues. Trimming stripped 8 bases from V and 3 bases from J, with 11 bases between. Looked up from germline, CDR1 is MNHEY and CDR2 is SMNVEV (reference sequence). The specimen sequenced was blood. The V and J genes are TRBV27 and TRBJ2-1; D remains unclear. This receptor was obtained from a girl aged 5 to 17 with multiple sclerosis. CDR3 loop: CASEQNRYNEQFF. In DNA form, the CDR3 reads TGTGCCAGCGAACAGAACCGCTACAATGAGCAGTTCTTC.